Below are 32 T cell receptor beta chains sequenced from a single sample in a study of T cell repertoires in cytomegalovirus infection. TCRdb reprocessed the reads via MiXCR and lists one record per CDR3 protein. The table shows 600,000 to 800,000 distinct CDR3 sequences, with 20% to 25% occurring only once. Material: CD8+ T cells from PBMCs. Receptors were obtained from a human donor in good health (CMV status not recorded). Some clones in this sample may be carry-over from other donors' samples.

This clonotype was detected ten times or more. CDR3 protein: CASSVQGSRDEQYF. In nucleotides, the CDR3 is TGTGCCAGCAGTGTACAGGGTTCTCGGGACGAGCAGTACTTC. This chain links TRBV6-1 with TRBJ2-7; D is possibly TRBD1 (6 bases). V lost 4 bases and J 5 bases, leaving 15 bases between the germline ends. Germline V gives CDR1 MNHNS, CDR2 SASEGT. CDR3 length: 14 amino acids.

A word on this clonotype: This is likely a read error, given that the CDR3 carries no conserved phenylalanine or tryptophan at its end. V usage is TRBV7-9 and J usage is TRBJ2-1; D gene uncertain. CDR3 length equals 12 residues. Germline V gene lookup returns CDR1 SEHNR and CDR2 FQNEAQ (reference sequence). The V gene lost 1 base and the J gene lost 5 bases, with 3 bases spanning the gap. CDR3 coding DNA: TGTGCCAGCAGCTTAGGCAACAATGAGCAGTTCTCC. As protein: CASSLGNNEQFS.

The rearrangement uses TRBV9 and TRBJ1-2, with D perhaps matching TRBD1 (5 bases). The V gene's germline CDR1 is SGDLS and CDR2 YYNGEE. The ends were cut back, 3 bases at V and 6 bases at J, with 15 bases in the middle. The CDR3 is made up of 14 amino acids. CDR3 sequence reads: CASSDAGTAHGYTF. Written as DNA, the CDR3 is TGTGCCAGCAGCGACGCCGGGACGGCTCATGGCTACACCTTC.

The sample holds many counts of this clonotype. In DNA, the CDR3 is TGTGCCAGCAGCTTAGGTGGGACAGTCAAGTCCCAGTACTTC. This sequence encodes CASSLGGTVKSQYF. This chain links TRBV7-6 with TRBJ2-5, with TRBD1 matching 7 bases. Germline CDR1 and CDR2: SGHVS and FNYEAQ. V lost 1 base and J lost 9; bases outside the gene matches: 8. This CDR3 region has 14 residues.

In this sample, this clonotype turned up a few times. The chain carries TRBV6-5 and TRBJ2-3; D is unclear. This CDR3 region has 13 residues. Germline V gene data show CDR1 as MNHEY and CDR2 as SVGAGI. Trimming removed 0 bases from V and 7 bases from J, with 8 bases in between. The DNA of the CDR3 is TGTGCCAGCAGTTACTCTTCCGTCCATACGCAGTATTTT. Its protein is CASSYSSVHTQYF.

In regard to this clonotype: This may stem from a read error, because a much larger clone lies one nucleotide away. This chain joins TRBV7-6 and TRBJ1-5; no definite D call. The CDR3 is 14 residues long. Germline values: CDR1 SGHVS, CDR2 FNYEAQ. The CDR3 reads CASNLADSNQPQHF. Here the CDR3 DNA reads TGTGCCAGCAACTTAGCGGATAGCAATCAGCCCCAGCATTTT.

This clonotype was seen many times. Here the CDR3 DNA reads TGTGCCAGCAGCTTAGAGTGGGGGGGTAATTCACCCCTCCACTTT. Its translation: CASSLEWGGNSPLHF. This chain joins TRBV7-6 and TRBJ1-6, with a possible D match to TRBD1 (5 bases). This CDR3 has 15 amino acids. V lost 1 base and J 6 bases, leaving 10 bases between the germline ends. CDR1 and CDR2 from the germline V gene are SGHVS and FNYEAQ.

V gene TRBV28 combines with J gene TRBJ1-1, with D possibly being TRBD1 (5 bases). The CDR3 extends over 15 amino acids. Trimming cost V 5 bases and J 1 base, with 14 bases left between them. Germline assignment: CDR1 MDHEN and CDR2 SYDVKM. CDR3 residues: CASSRIRGPNTEAFF. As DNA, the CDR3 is TGTGCCAGCAGTCGTATCCGGGGCCCGAACACTGAAGCTTTCTTT.

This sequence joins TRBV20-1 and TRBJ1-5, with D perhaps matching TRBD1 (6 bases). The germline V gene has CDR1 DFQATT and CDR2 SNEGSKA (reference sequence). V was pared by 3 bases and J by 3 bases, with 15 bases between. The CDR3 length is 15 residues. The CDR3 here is CSASVSGEYNQPQHF. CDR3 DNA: TGCAGTGCTAGTGTCTCAGGGGAGTACAATCAGCCCCAGCATTTT.

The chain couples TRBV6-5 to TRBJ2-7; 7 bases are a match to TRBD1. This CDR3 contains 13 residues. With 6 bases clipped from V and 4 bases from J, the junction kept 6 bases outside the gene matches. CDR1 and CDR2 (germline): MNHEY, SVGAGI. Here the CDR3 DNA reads TGTGCCAGCAGGGACAGGAGTAAGTACGAGCAGTACTTC. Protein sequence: CASRDRSKYEQYF.

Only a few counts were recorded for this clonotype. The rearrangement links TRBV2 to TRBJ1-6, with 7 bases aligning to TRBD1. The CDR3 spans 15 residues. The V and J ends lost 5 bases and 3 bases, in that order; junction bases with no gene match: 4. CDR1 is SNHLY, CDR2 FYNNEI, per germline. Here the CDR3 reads CASSIRDSYNSPLHF. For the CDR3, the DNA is TGTGCCAGCAGTATCCGGGACAGCTATAATTCACCCCTCCACTTT.

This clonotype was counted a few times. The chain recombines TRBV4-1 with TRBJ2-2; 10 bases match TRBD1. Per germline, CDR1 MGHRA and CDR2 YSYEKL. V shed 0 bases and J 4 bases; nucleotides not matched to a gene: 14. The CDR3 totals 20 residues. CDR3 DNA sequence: TGCGCCAGCAGCCAAGAGGGTAGACAGGGGGCTATGGTGAGCACCGGGGAGCTGTTTTTT. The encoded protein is CASSQEGRQGAMVSTGELFF.

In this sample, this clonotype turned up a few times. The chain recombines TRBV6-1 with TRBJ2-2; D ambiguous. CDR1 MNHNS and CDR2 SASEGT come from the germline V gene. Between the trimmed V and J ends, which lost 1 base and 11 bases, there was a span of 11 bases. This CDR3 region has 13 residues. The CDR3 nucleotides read TGTGCCAGCAGTGAAGTACATCTCAGAGAGCTGTTTTTT. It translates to CASSEVHLRELFF.

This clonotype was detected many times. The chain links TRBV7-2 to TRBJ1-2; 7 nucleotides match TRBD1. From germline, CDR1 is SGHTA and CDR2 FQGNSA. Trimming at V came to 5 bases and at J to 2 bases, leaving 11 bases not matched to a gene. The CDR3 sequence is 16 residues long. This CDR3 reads CASSPGQELINYGYTF. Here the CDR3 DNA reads TGTGCCAGCAGCCCCGGACAGGAGTTGATCAACTATGGCTACACCTTC.

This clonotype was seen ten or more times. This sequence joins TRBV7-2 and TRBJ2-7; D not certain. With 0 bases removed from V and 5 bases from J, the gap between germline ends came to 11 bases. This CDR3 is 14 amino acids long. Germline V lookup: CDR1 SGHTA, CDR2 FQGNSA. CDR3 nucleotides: TGTGCCAGCAGCTTAGCGGGCCGGTGGGACGAGCAGTACTTC. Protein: CASSLAGRWDEQYF.

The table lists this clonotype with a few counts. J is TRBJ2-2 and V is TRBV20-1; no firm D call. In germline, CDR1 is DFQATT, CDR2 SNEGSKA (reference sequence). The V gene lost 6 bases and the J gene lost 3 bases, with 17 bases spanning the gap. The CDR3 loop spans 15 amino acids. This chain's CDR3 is CSALMMDPDTGELFF. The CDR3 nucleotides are TGCAGTGCCCTTATGATGGATCCAGACACCGGGGAGCTGTTTTTT.

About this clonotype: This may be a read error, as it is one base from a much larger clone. The CDR3 reads CPSSLGTDYSPLHF. The CDR3 coding sequence is TGTCCCAGCAGCCTCGGGACAGATTATTCACCCCTCCACTTT. The chain couples TRBV28 to TRBJ1-6, with TRBD1 identical over 7 bases. From germline, CDR1 is MDHEN and CDR2 SYDVKM. The CDR3 runs 14 residues.

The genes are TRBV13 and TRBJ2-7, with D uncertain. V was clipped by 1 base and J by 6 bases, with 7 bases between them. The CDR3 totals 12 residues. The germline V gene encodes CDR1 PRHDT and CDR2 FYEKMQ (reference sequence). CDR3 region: CASSLELPEQYF. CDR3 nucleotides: TGTGCCAGCAGCTTAGAACTTCCCGAGCAGTACTTC. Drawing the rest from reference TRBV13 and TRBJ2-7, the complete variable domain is AAGVIQSPRHLIKEKRETATLKCYPIPRHDTVYWYQQGPGQDPQFLISFYEKMQSDKGSIPDRFSAQQFSDYHSELNMSSLELGDSALYFCASSLELPEQYFGPGTRLTVT.

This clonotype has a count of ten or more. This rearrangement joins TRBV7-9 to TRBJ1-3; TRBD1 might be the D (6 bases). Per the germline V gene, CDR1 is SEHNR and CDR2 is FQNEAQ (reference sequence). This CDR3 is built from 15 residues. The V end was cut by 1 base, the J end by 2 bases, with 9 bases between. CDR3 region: CASSLERGPGNTIYF. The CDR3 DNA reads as TGTGCCAGCAGCTTAGAGCGGGGGCCTGGAAACACCATATATTTT.

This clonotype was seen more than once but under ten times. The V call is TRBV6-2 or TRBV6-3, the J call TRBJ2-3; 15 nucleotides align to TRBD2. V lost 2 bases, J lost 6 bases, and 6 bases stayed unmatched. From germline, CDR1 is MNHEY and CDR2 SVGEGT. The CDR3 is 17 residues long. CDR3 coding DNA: TGTGCCAGCAGTTACCCGGGACTAGCGGGGGGCCATGATACGCAGTATTTT. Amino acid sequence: CASSYPGLAGGHDTQYF.

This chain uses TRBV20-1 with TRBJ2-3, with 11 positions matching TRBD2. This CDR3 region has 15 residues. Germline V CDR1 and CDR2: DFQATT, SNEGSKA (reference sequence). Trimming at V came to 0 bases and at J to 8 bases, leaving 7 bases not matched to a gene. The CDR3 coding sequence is TGCAGTGCTAGAGATGATAGCGGGGGGGCCGCTACGCAGTATTTT. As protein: CSARDDSGGAATQYF.

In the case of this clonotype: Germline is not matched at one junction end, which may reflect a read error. The CDR3, as DNA: TGTGCCAACAGTGACTCGAAGGGGCAGCCCCAGCATTTT. Amino acids: CANSDSKGQPQHF. This chain connects TRBV6-4 to TRBJ1-5; a weak D match, TRBD1 (5 bases). This CDR3 spans 13 amino acids. Per the germline V gene, CDR1 is MRHNA and CDR2 is SNTAGT.

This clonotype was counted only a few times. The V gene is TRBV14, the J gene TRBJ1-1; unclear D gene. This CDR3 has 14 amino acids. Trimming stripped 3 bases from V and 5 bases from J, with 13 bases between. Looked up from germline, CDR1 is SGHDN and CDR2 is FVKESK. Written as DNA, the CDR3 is TGTGCCAGCAGCCAGCCGGGTGGGCGGACTGAAGCTTTCTTT. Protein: CASSQPGGRTEAFF.

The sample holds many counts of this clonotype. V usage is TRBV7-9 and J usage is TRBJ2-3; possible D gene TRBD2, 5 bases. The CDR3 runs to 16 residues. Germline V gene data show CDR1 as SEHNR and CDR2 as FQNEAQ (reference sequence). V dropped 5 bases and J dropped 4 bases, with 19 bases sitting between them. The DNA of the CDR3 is TGTGCCAGCAGCCCTAGAGGCGGGCTCGGTCCAGATACGCAGTATTTT. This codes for CASSPRGGLGPDTQYF.

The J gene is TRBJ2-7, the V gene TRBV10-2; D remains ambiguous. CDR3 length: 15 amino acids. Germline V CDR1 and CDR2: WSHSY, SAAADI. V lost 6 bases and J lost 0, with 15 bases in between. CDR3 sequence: CASRAVGSSSYEQYV. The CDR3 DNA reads TGCGCCAGCAGGGCTGTCGGGTCGAGCTCCTACGAGCAGTACGTC.

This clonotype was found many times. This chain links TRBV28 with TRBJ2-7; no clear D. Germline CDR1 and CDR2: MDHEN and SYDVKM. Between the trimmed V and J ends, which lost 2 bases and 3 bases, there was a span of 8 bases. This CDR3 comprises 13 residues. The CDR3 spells CASSLETFYEQYF. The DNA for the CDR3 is TGTGCCAGCAGTTTAGAAACTTTCTACGAGCAGTACTTC.

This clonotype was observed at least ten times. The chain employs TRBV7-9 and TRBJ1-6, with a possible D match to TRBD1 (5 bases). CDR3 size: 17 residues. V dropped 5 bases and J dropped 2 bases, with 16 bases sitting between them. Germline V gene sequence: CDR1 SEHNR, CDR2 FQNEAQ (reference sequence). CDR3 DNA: TGTGCCAGCAGCCACTCGGGAACAGGCGCCTATAATTCACCCCTCCACTTT. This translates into CASSHSGTGAYNSPLHF. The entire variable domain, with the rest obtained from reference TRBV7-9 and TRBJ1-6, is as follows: DTGVSQNPRHKITKRGQNVTFRCDPISEHNRLYWYRQTLGQGPEFLTYFQNEAQLEKSRLLSDRFSAERPKGSFSTLEIQRTEQGDSAMYLCASSHSGTGAYNSPLHFGNGTRLTVT.

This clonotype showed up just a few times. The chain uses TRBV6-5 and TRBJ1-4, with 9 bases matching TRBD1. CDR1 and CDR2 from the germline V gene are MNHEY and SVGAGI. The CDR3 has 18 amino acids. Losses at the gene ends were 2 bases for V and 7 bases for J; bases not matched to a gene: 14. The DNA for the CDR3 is TGTGCCAGCAGTTACCTCGGGACAGGGCGCTTGCGACCTGAAAAACTGTTTTTT. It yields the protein CASSYLGTGRLRPEKLFF.

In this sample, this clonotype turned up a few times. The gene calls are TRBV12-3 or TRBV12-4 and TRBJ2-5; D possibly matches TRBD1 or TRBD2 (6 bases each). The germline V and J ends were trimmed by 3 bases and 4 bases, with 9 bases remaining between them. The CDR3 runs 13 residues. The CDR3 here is CASSFTGAETQYF. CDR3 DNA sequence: TGTGCCAGCAGTTTTACGGGGGCAGAGACCCAGTACTTC.

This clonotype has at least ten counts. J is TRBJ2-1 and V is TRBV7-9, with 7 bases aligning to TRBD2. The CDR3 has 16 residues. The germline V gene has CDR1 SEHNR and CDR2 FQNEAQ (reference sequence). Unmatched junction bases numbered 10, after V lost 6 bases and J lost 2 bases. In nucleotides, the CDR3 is TGTGCCAGCAGTCAAGGGGAGGGGCGGACCTACAATGAGCAGTTCTTC. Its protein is CASSQGEGRTYNEQFF. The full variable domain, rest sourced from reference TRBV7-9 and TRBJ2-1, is DTGVSQNPRHKITKRGQNVTFRCDPISEHNRLYWYRQTLGQGPEFLTYFQNEAQLEKSRLLSDRFSAERPKGSFSTLEIQRTEQGDSAMYLCASSQGEGRTYNEQFFGPGTRLTVL.

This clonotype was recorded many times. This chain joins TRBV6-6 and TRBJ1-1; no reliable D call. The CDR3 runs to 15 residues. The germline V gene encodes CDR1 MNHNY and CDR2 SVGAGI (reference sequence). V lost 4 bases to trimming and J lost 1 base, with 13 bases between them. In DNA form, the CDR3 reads TGTGCCAGCAGTTCCACGCCAGTCAGGAACACTGAAGCTTTCTTT. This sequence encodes CASSSTPVRNTEAFF.

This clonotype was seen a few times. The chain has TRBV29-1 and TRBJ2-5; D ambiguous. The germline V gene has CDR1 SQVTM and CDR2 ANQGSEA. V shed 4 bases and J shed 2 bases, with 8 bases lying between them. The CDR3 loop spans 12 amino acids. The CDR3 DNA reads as TGCAGCGTTGGCGGACGGCAAGAGACCCAGTACTTC. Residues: CSVGGRQETQYF.